This T cell receptor (beta chain) was sequenced in a study of blood T cell repertoires in COVID-19. Produced via immunoSEQ multiplex PCR; TCRdb's table is partial and in-frame only. The data contain 200,000 to 250,000 clones, approximately 88% of them singletons. The ends lost 5 bases at V and 7 bases at J; junction bases unmatched: 6. Per the germline V gene, CDR1 is SNHLY and CDR2 is FYNNEI. The CDR3 runs to 14 residues. This clone was recorded once. Sequencing was done on a sample of PBMCs or T cells enriched from blood (not recorded which). This TCR came from a woman in her thirties who had been exposed to COVID-19. The rearrangement joins TRBV2 to TRBJ2-2, with 8 nucleotides matching TRBD1. The CDR3 sequence: CASSLRQGNGELFF. The CDR3 bases are TGTGCCAGCAGTCTCCGACAGGGGAACGGGGAGCTGTTTTTT.